This T cell receptor beta chain was retrieved from a study of a mutant IDH1 vaccine in newly diagnosed glioma. Study information: Initiation of the vaccine course occurred 4-6 weeks after radiotherapy alone, or alongside temozolomide cycles. Earlier treatment was radiotherapy, temozolomide, or both, with most getting both.

As to this clone: As yet, its antigen is unknown.

Germline trimming cut 4 bases from V and 10 bases from J; bases unmatched to any gene: 9. This CDR3 is built from 14 residues. Germline V gene sequence: CDR1 SGHRS, CDR2 YFSETQ. Data came from immunoSEQ multiplex PCR; TCRdb stores just in-frame clones and leaves some out. In the table there are approximately 30,000 clones, about 93% of which are singletons. Findings of the study overall: Whatever changes occurred in top peripheral T cell clonotypes seemed unrelated to pseudoprogression. Across multiple MHC alleles, about 95% of patients had vaccine-induced responses.

The sample's time point: week 47, end of study. Doses comprised 300 ug of mutant IDH1 20-mer peptide each, plus topical imiquimod. The chain carries TRBV5-1 and TRBJ2-1; 9 bases are a match to TRBD1. The sample in question was PBMCs, obtained from a glioma patient whose treatment included an IDH1 peptide vaccine. The sequence was obtained from a woman aged 35 to 49 with glioma. Written as DNA, the CDR3 is TGCGCCAGCAGCGACGGGACAGGGCTGAGGGAGCAGTTCTTC. Protein product: CASSDGTGLREQFF.